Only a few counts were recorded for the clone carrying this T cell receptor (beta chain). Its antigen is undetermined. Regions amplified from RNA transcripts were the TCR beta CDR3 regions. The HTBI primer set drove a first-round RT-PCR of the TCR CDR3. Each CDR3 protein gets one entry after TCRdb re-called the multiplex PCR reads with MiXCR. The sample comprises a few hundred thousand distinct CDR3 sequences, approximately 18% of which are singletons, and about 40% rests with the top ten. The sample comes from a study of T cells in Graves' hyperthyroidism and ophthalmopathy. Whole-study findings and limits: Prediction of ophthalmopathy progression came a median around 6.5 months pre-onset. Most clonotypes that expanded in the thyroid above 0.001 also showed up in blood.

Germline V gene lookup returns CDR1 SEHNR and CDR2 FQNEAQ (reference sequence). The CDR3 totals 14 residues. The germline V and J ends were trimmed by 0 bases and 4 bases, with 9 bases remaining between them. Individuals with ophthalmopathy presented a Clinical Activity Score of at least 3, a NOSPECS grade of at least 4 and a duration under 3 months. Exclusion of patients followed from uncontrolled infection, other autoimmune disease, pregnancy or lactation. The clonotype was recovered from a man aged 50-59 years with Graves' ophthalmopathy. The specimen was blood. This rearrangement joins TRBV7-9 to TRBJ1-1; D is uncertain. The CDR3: CASSLAGVGTEAFF. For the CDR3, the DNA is TGTGCCAGCAGCTTAGCGGGCGTGGGCACTGAAGCTTTCTTT.